Reported below is one T cell receptor beta chain. The data derive from a study of T cell changes during pregnancy in multiple sclerosis. V shed 7 bases and J 1 base; nucleotides not matched to a gene: 13. Germline V gene lookup returns CDR1 MGHDK and CDR2 SYGVNS. The CDR3 has 17 residues. Some clones are missing from TCRdb's copy, which holds only in-frame ones; the method was immunoSEQ multiplex PCR. The table records tens of thousands of clones, roughly 94% of them present only once. The rearrangement uses TRBV25-1 and TRBJ2-1; 7 bases map to TRBD1. The material was peripheral blood, obtained after pregnancy. The TCR sequence derives from a female donor in good health, enrolled as a control in a pregnancy study. CDR3 loop: CASIRNREQGSYNEQFF. The CDR3 region has the DNA TGTGCCAGCATTCGCAACAGGGAACAGGGGTCCTACAATGAGCAGTTCTTC. Full variable domain (rest looked up from reference TRBV25-1 and TRBJ2-1): EADIYQTPRYLVIGTGKKITLECSQTMGHDKMYWYQQDPGMELHLIHYSYGVNSTEKGDLSSESTVSRIRTEHFPLTLESARPSHTSQYLCASIRNREQGSYNEQFFGPGTRLTVL.